The present T cell receptor beta chain was sequenced within a study of T cell responses to AZD1222 COVID-19 vaccine. Only in-frame clones appear in the TCRdb table, and some are missing; sequencing was by immunoSEQ multiplex PCR. Of around 120,000 clones in the sample, about 89% were seen once. Concerning this clone: Its matching antigen is unknown.

Notes on the study in general: Vaccine-related CD4 TCRs covered spike, predominating at 160-218 and 743-854.

The origin of this receptor is an adult in good health. This specimen was peripheral blood, taken on day 0 of AZD1222 vaccination.

The CDR3 here is CATSDEGSQQFF. CDR3 DNA sequence: TGTGCCACCAGTGACGAGGGCTCGCAGCAGTTCTTC. This chain uses TRBV24-1 with TRBJ2-1; maybe TRBD2 (5 bases). Trimming removed 4 bases at V and 11 bases at J, with 11 bases between. Germline loops: CDR1 KGHDR, CDR2 SFDVKD. The CDR3 has 12 residues.